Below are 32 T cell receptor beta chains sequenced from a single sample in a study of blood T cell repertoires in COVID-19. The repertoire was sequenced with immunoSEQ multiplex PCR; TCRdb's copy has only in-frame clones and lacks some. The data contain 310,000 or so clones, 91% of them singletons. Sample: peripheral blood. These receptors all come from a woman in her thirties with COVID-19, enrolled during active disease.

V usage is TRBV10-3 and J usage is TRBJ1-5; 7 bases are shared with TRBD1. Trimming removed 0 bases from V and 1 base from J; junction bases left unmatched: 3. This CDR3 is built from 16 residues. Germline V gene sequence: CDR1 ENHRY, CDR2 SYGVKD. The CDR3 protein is CAISESRGPSNQPQHF. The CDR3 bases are TGTGCCATCAGTGAGTCAAGGGGGCCAAGCAATCAGCCCCAGCATTTT.

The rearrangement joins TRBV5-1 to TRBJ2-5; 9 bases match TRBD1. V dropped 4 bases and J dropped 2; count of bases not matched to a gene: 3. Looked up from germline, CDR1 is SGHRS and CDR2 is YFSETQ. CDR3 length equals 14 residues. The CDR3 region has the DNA TGCGCCAGCAGCCCGGGACAGGGACAAGAGACCCAGTACTTC. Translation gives CASSPGQGQETQYF. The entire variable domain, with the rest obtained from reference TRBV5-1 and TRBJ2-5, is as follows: KAGVTQTPRYLIKTRGQQVTLSCSPISGHRSVSWYQQTPGQGLQFLFEYFSETQRNKGNFPGRFSGRQFSNSRSEMNVSTLELGDSALYLCASSPGQGQETQYFGPGTRLLVL.

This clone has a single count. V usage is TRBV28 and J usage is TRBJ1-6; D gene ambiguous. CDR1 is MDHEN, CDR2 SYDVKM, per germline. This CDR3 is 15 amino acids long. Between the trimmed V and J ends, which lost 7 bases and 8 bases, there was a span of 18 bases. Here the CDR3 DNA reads TGTGCCAGCACCAGATTGGAGGGCGGATATTCACCCCTCCACTTT. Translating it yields CASTRLEGGYSPLHF.

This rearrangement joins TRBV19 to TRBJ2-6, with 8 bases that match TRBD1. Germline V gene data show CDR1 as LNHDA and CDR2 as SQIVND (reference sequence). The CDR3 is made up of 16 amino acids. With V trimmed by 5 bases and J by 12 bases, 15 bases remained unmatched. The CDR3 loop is CASSVRQGRRAGVLTF. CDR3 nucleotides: TGTGCCAGTAGTGTCCGACAGGGGCGGAGAGCCGGCGTCCTGACTTTC. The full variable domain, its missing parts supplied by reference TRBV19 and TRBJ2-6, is DGGITQSPKYLFRKEGQNVTLSCEQNLNHDAMYWYRQDPGQGLRLIYYSQIVNDFQKGDIAEGYSVSREKKESFPLTVTSAQKNPTAFYLCASSVRQGRRAGVLTFGAGSRLTVL.

The CDR3 region is CASSFDLASSYNEQFF. The CDR3 bases are TGTGCCAGCAGTTTCGACCTAGCGAGCTCCTACAATGAGCAGTTCTTC. The chain combines TRBV27 with TRBJ2-1, with D perhaps matching TRBD2 (6 bases). Looked up from germline, CDR1 is MNHEY and CDR2 is SMNVEV (reference sequence). The V end was cut by 3 bases, the J end by 0 bases, with 12 bases between. The CDR3 contains 16 residues.

The CDR3 coding sequence is TGCGCCAGCAGCTCGGGACAAGACCTGAGCTCCTACGAGCAGTACTTC. It encodes CASSSGQDLSSYEQYF. The chain employs TRBV5-1 and TRBJ2-7, with D possibly matching TRBD1 (6 bases). Germline assignment: CDR1 SGHRS and CDR2 YFSETQ. The CDR3 is 16 amino acids. Trimming took 3 bases from V and 0 from J, leaving 16 bases between them.

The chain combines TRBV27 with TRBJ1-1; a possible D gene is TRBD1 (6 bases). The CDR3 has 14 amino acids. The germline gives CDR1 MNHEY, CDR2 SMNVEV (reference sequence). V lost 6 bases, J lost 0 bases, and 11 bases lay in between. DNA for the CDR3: TGTGCCAGCAGACAGGGACTAATGAACACTGAAGCTTTCTTT. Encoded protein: CASRQGLMNTEAFF.

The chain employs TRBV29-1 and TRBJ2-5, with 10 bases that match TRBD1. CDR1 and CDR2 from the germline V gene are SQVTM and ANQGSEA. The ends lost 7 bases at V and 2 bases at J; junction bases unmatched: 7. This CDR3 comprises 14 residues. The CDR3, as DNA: TGCAGCGCCCTACGGGACAGGGGACAAGAGACCCAGTACTTC. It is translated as CSALRDRGQETQYF.

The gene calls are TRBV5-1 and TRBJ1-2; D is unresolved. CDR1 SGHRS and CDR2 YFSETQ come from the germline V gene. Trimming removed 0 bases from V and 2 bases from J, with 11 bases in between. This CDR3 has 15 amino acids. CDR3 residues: CASSLVAGPNYGYTF. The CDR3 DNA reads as TGCGCCAGCAGCTTGGTTGCAGGCCCCAACTATGGCTACACCTTC.

Here the CDR3 DNA reads TGCAGTGCTAGTAGGACAGGGGATGGCTACACCTTC. Protein product: CSASRTGDGYTF. The chain recombines TRBV20-1 with TRBJ1-2, with 9 bases matching TRBD1. CDR3 length: 12 amino acids. V lost 3 bases, J lost 6 bases, and 2 bases stayed unmatched. Germline lookup yields CDR1 DFQATT and CDR2 SNEGSKA (reference sequence).

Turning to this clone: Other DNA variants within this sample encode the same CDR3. The CDR3 coding sequence is TGTGCCAGCAGTCTTGGACAGAGCTATGGCTACACCTTC. Protein: CASSLGQSYGYTF. The chain uses TRBV28 and TRBJ1-2; possible D gene TRBD1, 6 bases. The V end lost 5 bases, the J end lost 4 bases, and 11 bases lay between the germline ends. CDR1 and CDR2 from the germline V gene are MDHEN and SYDVKM. This CDR3 has 13 residues.

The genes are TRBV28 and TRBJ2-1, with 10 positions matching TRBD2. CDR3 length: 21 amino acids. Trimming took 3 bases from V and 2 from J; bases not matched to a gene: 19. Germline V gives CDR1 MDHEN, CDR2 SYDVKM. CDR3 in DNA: TGTGCCAGCAGTTTTCTAGCGGGAGTTTTCCGAAGGGAGGACCCCTACAATGAGCAGTTCTTC. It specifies CASSFLAGVFRREDPYNEQFF.

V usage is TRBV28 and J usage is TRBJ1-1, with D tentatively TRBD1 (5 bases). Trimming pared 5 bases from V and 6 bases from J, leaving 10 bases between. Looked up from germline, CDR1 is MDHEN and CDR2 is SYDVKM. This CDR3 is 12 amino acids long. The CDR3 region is CASSRRGAEAFF. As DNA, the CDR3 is TGTGCCAGCAGTCGTCGGGGGGCTGAAGCTTTCTTT.

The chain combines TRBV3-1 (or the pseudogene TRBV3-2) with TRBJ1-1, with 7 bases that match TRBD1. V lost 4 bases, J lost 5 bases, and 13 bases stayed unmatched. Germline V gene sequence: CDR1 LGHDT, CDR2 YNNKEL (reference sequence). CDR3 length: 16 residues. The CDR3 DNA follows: TGTGCCAGCAGCCCAAGGGACAGTACGAGGGGGACTGAAGCTTTCTTT. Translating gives CASSPRDSTRGTEAFF.

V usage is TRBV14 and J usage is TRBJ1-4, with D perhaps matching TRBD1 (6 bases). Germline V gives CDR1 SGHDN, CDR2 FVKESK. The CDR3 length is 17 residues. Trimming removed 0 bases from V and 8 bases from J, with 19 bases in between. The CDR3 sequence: CASSQDRFPAGVEKLFF. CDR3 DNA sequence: TGTGCCAGCAGCCAAGACAGGTTTCCGGCAGGGGTCGAAAAACTGTTTTTT. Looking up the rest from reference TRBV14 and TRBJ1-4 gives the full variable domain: EAGVTQFPSHSVIEKGQTVTLRCDPISGHDNLYWYRRVMGKEIKFLLHFVKESKQDESGMPNNRFLAERTGGTYSTLKVQPAELEDSGVYFCASSQDRFPAGVEKLFFGSGTQLSVL.

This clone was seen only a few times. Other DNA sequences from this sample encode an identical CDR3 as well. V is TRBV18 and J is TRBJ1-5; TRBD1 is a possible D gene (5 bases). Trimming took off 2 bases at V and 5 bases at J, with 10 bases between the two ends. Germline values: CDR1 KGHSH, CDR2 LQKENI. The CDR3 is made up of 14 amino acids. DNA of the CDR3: TGTGCCAGCTCACCAGGGGCGGGGGATCAGCCCCAGCATTTT. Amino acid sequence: CASSPGAGDQPQHF.

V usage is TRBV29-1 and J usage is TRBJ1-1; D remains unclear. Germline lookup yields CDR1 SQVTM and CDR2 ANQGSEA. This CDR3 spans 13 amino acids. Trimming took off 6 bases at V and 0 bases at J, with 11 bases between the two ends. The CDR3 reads CSVVRPLNTEAFF. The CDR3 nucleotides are TGCAGCGTCGTCAGGCCCCTGAACACTGAAGCTTTCTTT.

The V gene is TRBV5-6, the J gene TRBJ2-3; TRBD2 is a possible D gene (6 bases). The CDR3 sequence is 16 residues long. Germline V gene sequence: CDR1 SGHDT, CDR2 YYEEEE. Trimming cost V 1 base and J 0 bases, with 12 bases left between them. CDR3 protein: CASSLKWEVSTDTQYF. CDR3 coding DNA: TGTGCCAGCAGCTTGAAATGGGAGGTTAGCACAGATACGCAGTATTTT.

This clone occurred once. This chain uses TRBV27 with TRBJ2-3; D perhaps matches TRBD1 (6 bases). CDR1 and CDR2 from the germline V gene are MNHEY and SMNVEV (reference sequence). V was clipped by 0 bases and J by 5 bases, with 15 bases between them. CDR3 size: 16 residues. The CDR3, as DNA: TGTGCCAGCAGTTTATCGATGGGGGCGCGTGTAGATACGCAGTATTTT. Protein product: CASSLSMGARVDTQYF.

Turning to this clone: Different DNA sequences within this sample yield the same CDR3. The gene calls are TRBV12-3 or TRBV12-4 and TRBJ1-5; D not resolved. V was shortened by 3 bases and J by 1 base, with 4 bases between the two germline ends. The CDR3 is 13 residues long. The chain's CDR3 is CASSFGSNQPQHF. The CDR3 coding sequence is TGTGCCAGCAGTTTCGGGAGCAATCAGCCCCAGCATTTT.

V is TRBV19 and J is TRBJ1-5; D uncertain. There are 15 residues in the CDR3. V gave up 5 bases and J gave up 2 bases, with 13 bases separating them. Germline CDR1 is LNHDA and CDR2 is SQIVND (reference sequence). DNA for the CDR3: TGTGCCAGTAGTGAGGTGAGGGTCGGCAATCAGCCCCAGCATTTT. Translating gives CASSEVRVGNQPQHF.

This CDR3 reads CASTAGNTIYF. CDR3 nucleotides: TGTGCCAGCACCGCTGGAAACACCATATATTTT. The chain joins TRBV28 to TRBJ1-3; D is ambiguous. Germline-derived CDR1 and CDR2 are MDHEN and SYDVKM. This CDR3 has 11 amino acids. V shed 7 bases and J shed 2 bases, with 3 bases lying between them.

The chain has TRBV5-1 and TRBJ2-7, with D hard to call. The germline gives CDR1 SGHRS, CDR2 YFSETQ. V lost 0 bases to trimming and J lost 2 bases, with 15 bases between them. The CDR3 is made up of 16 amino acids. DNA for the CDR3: TGCGCCAGCAGCTTGGCCGGCAGGTCGAATGCCTACGAGCAGTACTTC. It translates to CASSLAGRSNAYEQYF.

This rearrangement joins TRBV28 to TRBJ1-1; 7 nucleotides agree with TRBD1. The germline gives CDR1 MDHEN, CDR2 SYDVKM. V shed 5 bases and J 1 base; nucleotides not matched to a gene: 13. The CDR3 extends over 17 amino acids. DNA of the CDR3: TGTGCCAGCAGTCTCAAACAGGGGCTCCCTCGGAACACTGAAGCTTTCTTT. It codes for CASSLKQGLPRNTEAFF.

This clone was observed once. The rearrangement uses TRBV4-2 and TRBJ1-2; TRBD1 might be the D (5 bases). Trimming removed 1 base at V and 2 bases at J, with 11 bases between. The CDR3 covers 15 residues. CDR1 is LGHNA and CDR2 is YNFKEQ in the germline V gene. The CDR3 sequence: CASSQGEGANYGYTF. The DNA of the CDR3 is TGTGCCAGCAGCCAAGGTGAAGGGGCGAACTATGGCTACACCTTC.

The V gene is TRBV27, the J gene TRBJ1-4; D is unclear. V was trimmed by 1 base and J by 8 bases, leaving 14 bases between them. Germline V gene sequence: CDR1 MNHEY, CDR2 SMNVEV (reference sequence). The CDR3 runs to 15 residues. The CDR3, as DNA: TGTGCCAGCAGTTTATTTGGGCCGGGGTTGGAAAAACTGTTTTTT. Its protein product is CASSLFGPGLEKLFF. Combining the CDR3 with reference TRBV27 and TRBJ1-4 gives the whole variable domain EAQVTQNPRYLITVTGKKLTVTCSQNMNHEYMSWYRQDPGLGLRQIYYSMNVEVTDKGDVPEGYKVSRKEKRNFPLILESPSPNQTSLYFCASSLFGPGLEKLFFGSGTQLSVL.

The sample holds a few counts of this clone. CDR3 amino acids: CAWSKALLSSGNTIYF. The DNA of the CDR3 is TGTGCCTGGAGCAAAGCACTACTTAGCTCTGGAAACACCATATATTTT. V gene TRBV30 combines with J gene TRBJ1-3; D remains ambiguous. Germline V lookup: CDR1 GTSNPN, CDR2 SVGIG (reference sequence). V was shortened by 3 bases and J by 0 bases, with 15 bases between the two germline ends. The CDR3 has 16 residues.

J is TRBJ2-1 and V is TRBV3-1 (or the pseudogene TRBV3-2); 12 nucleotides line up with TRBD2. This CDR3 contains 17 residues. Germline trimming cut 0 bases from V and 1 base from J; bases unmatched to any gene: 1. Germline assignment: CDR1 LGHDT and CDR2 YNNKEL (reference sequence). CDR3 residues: CASSQETSGSSYNEQFF. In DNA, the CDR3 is TGTGCCAGCAGCCAAGAGACTAGCGGGAGTTCCTACAATGAGCAGTTCTTC.

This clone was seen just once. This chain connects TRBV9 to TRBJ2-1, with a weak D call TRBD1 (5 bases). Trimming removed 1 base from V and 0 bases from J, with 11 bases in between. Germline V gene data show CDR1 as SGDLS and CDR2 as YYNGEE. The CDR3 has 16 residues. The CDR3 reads CASSVRPGHSYNEQFF. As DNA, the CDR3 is TGTGCCAGCAGCGTAAGGCCCGGACACTCCTACAATGAGCAGTTCTTC.

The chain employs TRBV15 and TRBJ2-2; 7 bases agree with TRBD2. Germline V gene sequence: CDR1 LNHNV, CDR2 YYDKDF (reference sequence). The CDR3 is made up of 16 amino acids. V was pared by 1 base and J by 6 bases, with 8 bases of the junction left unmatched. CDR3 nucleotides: TGTGCCACCAGCAGAGGGGAGGGACCCTGGGCCGGGGAGCTGTTTTTT. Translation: CATSRGEGPWAGELFF.

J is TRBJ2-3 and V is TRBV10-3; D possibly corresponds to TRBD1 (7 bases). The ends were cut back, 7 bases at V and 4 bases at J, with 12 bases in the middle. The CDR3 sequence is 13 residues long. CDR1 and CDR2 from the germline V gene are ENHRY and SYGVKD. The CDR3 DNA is TGTGCCATCACGGACAGGAGGGCAGATACGCAGTATTTT. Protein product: CAITDRRADTQYF.

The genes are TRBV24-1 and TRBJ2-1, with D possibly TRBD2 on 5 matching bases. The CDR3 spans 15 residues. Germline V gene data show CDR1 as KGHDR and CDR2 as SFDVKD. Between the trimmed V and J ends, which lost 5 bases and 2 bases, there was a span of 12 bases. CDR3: CATSAAAGTYNEQFF. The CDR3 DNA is TGTGCCACCAGTGCTGCTGCGGGTACCTACAATGAGCAGTTCTTC.